This T cell receptor (beta chain) originates from a study of vaccination and CD4 T cells after COVID-19. The overall study: A median of about 98 days (range 35 to 161) separated diagnosis from post-COVID sampling. Cellular stimulation was performed using overlapping spike peptides derived from SARS-CoV-2, HCoV-NL63, HCoV-OC43 and HCoV-229E.

This CDR3 has 14 residues. Germline trimming cut 7 bases from V and 4 bases from J; bases unmatched to any gene: 8. Germline V gene lookup returns CDR1 MRHNA and CDR2 SNTAGT. An Oncomine TCR Beta short-read assay was used to sequence the DNA from cultured CD4+ T cells. Genomic DNA was isolated from cultured CD4+ T cells. TCRdb reprocessed the PCR reads with MiXCR, giving one entry per CDR3 protein. This sample has under 10,000 distinct CDR3 sequences, with about 35% found just once. Described treatment: roughly 10-day PBMC culture with coronavirus spike peptide pools or control peptides (ViraFEST assay). The unexposed donor provided CD4+ T cells, which were taken before the COVID-19 pandemic (2011-2018). ViraFEST used peptide pools to expand antigen-specific T cells and subsequently sequenced their TCRs. Of note for this clonotype: Its antigen is not identified.

The clonotype comes from a human donor in good health. Specimen: CD4+ T cells from blood, cultured in vitro. The chain is built from TRBV6-4 and TRBJ2-7; 9 bases are shared with TRBD1. The CDR3 coding sequence is TGTGCCAGCATCCAACAGGGGGCTATTTACGAGCAGTACTTC. This sequence encodes CASIQQGAIYEQYF.